Below are 24 T cell receptor beta chains sequenced from a single sample in a study of T cells in Graves' hyperthyroidism and ophthalmopathy. Amplification yielded TCR beta CDR3 regions, with RNA transcripts as the source. The HTBI set primed first-round TCR CDR3 RT-PCR. TCRdb ran MiXCR on the multiplex PCR reads and lists one entry per CDR3 protein. The repertoire holds 500,000 to 750,000 distinct CDR3 sequences, with approximately 15% as singletons. The sequencing input was blood. The receptors here all came from a woman aged 30 to 39 with Graves' hyperthyroidism.

This clonotype was recorded at least ten times. V gene TRBV24-1 combines with J gene TRBJ2-1, with 9 bases matching TRBD2. With V trimmed by 5 bases and J by 7 bases, 2 bases remained unmatched. The CDR3 has 13 residues. CDR1 and CDR2 (germline): KGHDR, SFDVKD. The CDR3 loop reads CATSGSGGNEQFF. CDR3 nucleotide sequence: TGTGCCACCAGTGGGAGCGGGGGGAATGAGCAGTTCTTC.

The gene calls are TRBV20-1 and TRBJ2-1, with 10 bases that match TRBD1. Looked up from germline, CDR1 is DFQATT and CDR2 is SNEGSKA (reference sequence). V shed 5 bases, J shed 6 bases, and the junction held 7 bases outside the gene matches. CDR3 length: 14 residues. DNA for the CDR3: TGCAGTGCTTTCTCGGGACAGGGGATCAATGAGCAGTTCTTC. Translating it yields CSAFSGQGINEQFF.

This clonotype was counted many times. This rearrangement joins TRBV3-1 to TRBJ2-2, with TRBD1 identical over 9 bases. The V segment lost 6 bases and the J segment 8 bases; nucleotides outside the gene matches: 4. Germline V gene lookup returns CDR1 LGHDT and CDR2 YNNKEL (reference sequence). The CDR3 is 13 residues long. CDR3 nucleotide sequence: TGTGCCAGCAGTGACAGGGGGAATGGGGAGCTGTTTTTT. Translated, it gives CASSDRGNGELFF.

At least ten counts were recorded for this clonotype. This chain links TRBV13 with TRBJ2-1; 10 nucleotides line up with TRBD2. Trimming cost V 2 bases and J 1 base; bases outside gene matches: 2. The germline V gene encodes CDR1 PRHDT and CDR2 FYEKMQ (reference sequence). The CDR3 is made up of 16 amino acids. The CDR3 DNA reads as TGTGCCAGCAGCTTACTAGCGGGAGTTTCCTACAATGAGCAGTTCTTC. It encodes CASSLLAGVSYNEQFF.

This clonotype was picked up many times. The J gene is TRBJ2-7, the V gene TRBV28; D might be TRBD2 (6 bases). V was clipped by 6 bases and J by 6 bases, with 21 bases between them. Germline assignment: CDR1 MDHEN and CDR2 SYDVKM. This CDR3 is built from 15 residues. In DNA form, the CDR3 reads TGTGCCAGCAGCCCTCGCGGGGTGGGAGTGGCCGAGCAGTACTTC. It yields the protein CASSPRGVGVAEQYF.

As regards this clonotype: At one end the junction does not follow the germline gene, possibly because of a read error. V is TRBV6-9 and J is TRBJ1-5; tentatively, D is TRBD1 (6 bases). This CDR3 spans 13 amino acids. Germline CDR1 is MNHGY and CDR2 is SVAAGI. The CDR3 nucleotides read TGTGCCAGCAGTTACCTACAGGGTCAGCCCCGGCATTTT. Residues: CASSYLQGQPRHF.

This clonotype came up a few times. The chain joins TRBV4-1 to TRBJ2-5; 9 nucleotides align to TRBD2. The CDR3 contains 15 residues. V lost 4 bases to trimming and J lost 4 bases; unmatched junction nucleotides: 7. The V gene's germline CDR1 is MGHRA and CDR2 YSYEKL. The CDR3 here is CASSPQQLAGETQYF. The CDR3 region has the DNA TGCGCCAGCAGCCCTCAACAACTAGCGGGAGAGACCCAGTACTTC.

This sequence joins TRBV19 and TRBJ2-1, with TRBD2 matching over 9 bases. Unmatched junction bases numbered 7, after V lost 3 bases and J lost 7 bases. The CDR3 has 15 amino acids. Germline CDR1 is LNHDA and CDR2 is SQIVND (reference sequence). The CDR3 loop is CASSMGAGGINEQFF. The DNA for the CDR3 is TGTGCCAGTAGTATGGGGGCGGGAGGGATTAATGAGCAGTTCTTC.

This clonotype was observed a handful of times. V gene TRBV12-3 or TRBV12-4 combines with J gene TRBJ1-5; TRBD1 agrees at 9 bases. CDR3 size: 16 residues. Unmatched junction bases numbered 6, after V lost 5 bases and J lost 1 base. CDR3 nucleotide sequence: TGTGCCAGCAGTCCGGGACAGGGTAGAAGCAATCAGCCCCAGCATTTT. This codes for CASSPGQGRSNQPQHF.

The chain is built from TRBV28 and TRBJ1-1; D remains unclear. The CDR3 loop spans 13 amino acids. The germline CDR1 and CDR2 sequences are MDHEN and SYDVKM. Trimming took off 6 bases at V and 1 base at J, with 9 bases between the two ends. In nucleotides, the CDR3 is TGTGCCAGCAGGGAGATCCCGAACACTGAAGCTTTCTTT. It is translated as CASREIPNTEAFF.

The chain recombines TRBV12-3 or TRBV12-4 with TRBJ2-3, with 7 bases matching TRBD2. Germline trimming cut 8 bases from V and 5 bases from J; bases unmatched to any gene: 13. The CDR3 is 15 residues long. In DNA form, the CDR3 reads TGTGCCAGCTTCAGCGGGGTAAGGGAGGAAGATACGCAGTATTTT. Amino acid sequence: CASFSGVREEDTQYF.

This clonotype occurred a few times. The chain uses TRBV20-1 and TRBJ2-1; TRBD1 matches 10 bases. The CDR3 contains 14 residues. Per germline, CDR1 DFQATT and CDR2 SNEGSKA (reference sequence). Unmatched junction bases numbered 5, after V lost 6 bases and J lost 3 bases. CDR3 coding DNA: TGCAGTGCCAAGACAGGGGGCGGCTACAATGAGCAGTTCTTC. Its translation: CSAKTGGGYNEQFF.

Ten or more counts support this clonotype. The CDR3 protein is CASRPTVSWGSLYGYTF. CDR3 DNA sequence: TGTGCCAGCAGGCCAACTGTGTCTTGGGGATCCCTTTATGGCTACACCTTC. The V gene is TRBV27, the J gene TRBJ1-2; D not certain. Trimming removed 6 bases from V and 5 bases from J, with 25 bases in between. This CDR3 is 17 amino acids long. Germline CDR1 reads MNHEY; CDR2 reads SMNVEV (reference sequence).

Concerning this clonotype: The junction differs from germline at one of its ends, possibly a read error. The chain recombines TRBV19 with TRBJ2-3, with D possibly TRBD2 on 6 matching bases. Germline-derived CDR1 and CDR2 are LNHDA and SQIVND (reference sequence). CDR3 length: 14 residues. The CDR3 region is CAGSIGGGADTQYF. CDR3 DNA sequence: TGTGCCGGTAGTATTGGGGGAGGAGCAGATACGCAGTATTTT.

This clonotype was observed once. The chain joins TRBV5-6 to TRBJ2-7; the D gene could be TRBD1 or TRBD2 (5 bases each). Trimming took off 4 bases at V and 7 bases at J, with 21 bases between the two ends. There are 15 residues in the CDR3. Germline lookup yields CDR1 SGHDT and CDR2 YYEEEE. The CDR3 is CASSRSGTRRREQYF. DNA for the CDR3: TGTGCCAGCAGCAGATCCGGGACCCGACGTCGAGAGCAGTACTTC.

This clonotype occurred many times. This chain links TRBV27 with TRBJ2-2, with D possibly TRBD2 on 6 matching bases. Germline assignment: CDR1 MNHEY and CDR2 SMNVEV (reference sequence). The CDR3 has 15 amino acids. V was pared by 6 bases and J by 3 bases, with 14 bases between. The CDR3: CASRITGGDTGELFF. Here the CDR3 DNA reads TGTGCCAGCAGAATAACAGGAGGGGACACCGGGGAGCTGTTTTTT.

The sample holds many counts of this clonotype. This sequence joins TRBV7-8 and TRBJ1-2, with D possibly being TRBD1 (5 bases). The CDR3 has 12 amino acids. The germline gives CDR1 SGHVS, CDR2 FQNEAQ. V gave up 5 bases and J gave up 7 bases, with 11 bases separating them. The CDR3 spells CASSSGQGGYTF. The CDR3 DNA reads as TGTGCCAGCAGCAGCGGACAAGGTGGCTACACCTTC.

The chain employs TRBV19 and TRBJ2-5; the D gene is possibly TRBD2 (6 bases). The CDR3 contains 16 residues. The germline V gene has CDR1 LNHDA and CDR2 SQIVND (reference sequence). With 5 bases removed from V and 0 bases from J, the gap between germline ends came to 16 bases. In nucleotides, the CDR3 is TGTGCCAGTAGTGGGGAGAGGGGAGGAAACCAAGAGACCCAGTACTTC. Translation: CASSGERGGNQETQYF.

This clonotype showed up many times. The chain links TRBV6-1 to TRBJ1-2; D unclear. The CDR3 loop spans 15 amino acids. Germline assignment: CDR1 MNHNS and CDR2 SASEGT. V was pared by 5 bases and J by 2 bases, with 15 bases between. This chain's CDR3 is CASSSLWAPNYGYTF. In nucleotides, the CDR3 is TGTGCCAGCAGTTCCCTATGGGCACCCAACTATGGCTACACCTTC.

The rearrangement joins TRBV19 to TRBJ1-5; perhaps TRBD1 as D (6 bases). V lost 5 bases, J lost 7 bases, and 12 bases lay in between. Germline-derived CDR1 and CDR2 are LNHDA and SQIVND (reference sequence). CDR3 length: 13 amino acids. The CDR3 is CASSGDRRQPQHF. The CDR3 nucleotides read TGTGCCAGTAGTGGCGACAGGCGGCAGCCCCAGCATTTT.

This clonotype was observed a few times. The rearrangement joins TRBV7-2 to TRBJ1-5; possibly TRBD1 for D (5 bases). Trimming took off 4 bases at V and 4 bases at J, with 14 bases between the two ends. CDR1 is SGHTA and CDR2 is FQGNSA in the germline V gene. The CDR3 consists of 15 residues. The CDR3 spells CASSSQYQGNQPQHF. DNA of the CDR3: TGTGCCAGCAGCTCGCAATACCAGGGTAATCAGCCCCAGCATTTT. The full variable domain, completed using reference TRBV7-2 and TRBJ1-5, is GAGVSQSPSNKVTEKGKDVELRCDPISGHTALYWYRQSLGQGLEFLIYFQGNSAPDKSGLPSDRFSAERTGGSVSTLTIQRTQQEDSAVYLCASSSQYQGNQPQHFGDGTRLSIL.

This clonotype has only a few counts. The chain uses TRBV29-1 and TRBJ2-1, with TRBD2 identical over 12 bases. V was clipped by 7 bases and J by 6 bases; unmatched bases: 7. This CDR3 has 14 residues. CDR1 and CDR2 (germline): SQVTM, ANQGSEA. The CDR3, as DNA: TGCAGCGGTCGACTAGCGGGAGATATCAATGAGCAGTTCTTC. It codes for CSGRLAGDINEQFF.

The table lists this clonotype with many counts. The rearrangement joins TRBV20-1 to TRBJ2-1, with D uncertain. Per germline, CDR1 DFQATT and CDR2 SNEGSKA (reference sequence). V lost 3 bases to trimming and J lost 5 bases, with 11 bases between them. The CDR3 consists of 13 residues. CDR3 coding DNA: TGCAGTGCTAGTATTTCCTTGCACAATGAGCAGTTCTTC. The encoded protein is CSASISLHNEQFF.

This clonotype was counted ten times or more. V is TRBV12-3 or TRBV12-4 and J is TRBJ2-1; 13 positions agree with TRBD2. Trimming at V came to 7 bases and at J to 9 bases, leaving 6 bases not matched to a gene. This CDR3 comprises 14 residues. The chain's CDR3 is CASKYGLAGVEQFF. In DNA, the CDR3 is TGTGCCAGCAAGTACGGACTAGCGGGAGTTGAGCAGTTCTTC.